This T cell receptor (beta chain) was recovered during a study of T cells in Graves' hyperthyroidism and ophthalmopathy. Clinical symptoms, serum thyroxine, TRAb, thyroid ultrasound and orbital computed tomography established diagnosis. Study-level points and caveats: Model-based prediction identified ophthalmopathy a median around 6.5 months prior to its onset. In blood, most of the thyroid clonotypes expanded above 0.001 were also present.

With 1 base removed from V and 0 bases from J, the gap between germline ends came to 9 bases. This CDR3 is 16 amino acids long. Germline lookup yields CDR1 LNHNV and CDR2 YYDKDF (reference sequence). On this clonotype: Its antigen is undetermined.

TCR beta CDR3 sequences were amplified from RNA transcripts. When the TCR CDR3 underwent first-round RT-PCR, the HTBI primer set was used. In TCRdb, the multiplex PCR reads were re-called with MiXCR into one record per CDR3 protein. The sample has about 99,000 distinct CDR3 sequences, over 45% seen once. Material for sequencing was blood. The receptor was derived from a man between 40 and 49 years old with Graves' hyperthyroidism. The chain carries TRBV15 and TRBJ2-2, with unresolved D. The CDR3 DNA sequence: TGTGCCACCAGCAGAGGCCCCCCCGCGAACACCGGGGAGCTGTTTTTT. Encoded protein: CATSRGPPANTGELFF.